The rows below give T cell receptor beta chains drawn from one sample of a study of blood T cells in healthy people across ages. From the 5' RACE reads, TCRdb called clonotypes with MiXCR, one entry per CDR3 protein. The sample includes over 500,000 distinct CDR3 sequences, about 29% of them seen just once. Separately, the same data were catalogued under a study of T cells of mothers and their children.

The sequencing input was blood. These receptors were taken from a boy aged 2 to 10 in good health. Each CDR3 is given with its conserved first and last residue. Fields, in order: V gene, CDR3 length, J gene, D gene, clone size, CDR3 protein, CDR3 DNA. A D gene is named only where the DNA matches it firmly. A row's size may be missing; if present it is once, few, many or a size class.

TRBV10-3	15	TRBJ2-1	TRBD2	few	CAISRLAGAYNEQFF	TGTGCCATCAGCCGTCTAGCGGGGGCCTACAATGAGCAGTTCTTC
TRBV9	15	TRBJ1-1	TRBD1	few	CASSVWDRGQHEAFF	TGTGCCAGCAGCGTATGGGACAGGGGACAACATGAAGCTTTCTTT
TRBV6-2/TRBV6-3	16	TRBJ2-7	-	few	CASSYSIKSLRYEQYF	TGTGCCAGCAGTTACTCGATTAAAAGTTTGAGGTACGAGCAGTACTTC
TRBV25-1	16	TRBJ2-3	TRBD2	-	CASSEFLAGVTDTQYF	TGTGCCAGCAGTGAATTCCTAGCGGGGGTCACAGATACGCAGTATTTT
TRBV3-1	14	TRBJ2-7	-	-	CASSPRDGAYEQYF	TGTGCCAGCAGCCCCCGGGACGGGGCCTACGAGCAGTACTTC
TRBV27	15	TRBJ1-6	-	-	CASSLRTAGSSPLHF	TGTGCCAGCAGCTTGAGGACAGCCGGGAGTTCACCCCTCCACTTT
TRBV7-3	14	TRBJ1-6	-	many	CASSSWGPNSPLHF	TGTGCCAGCAGCTCCTGGGGACCTAATTCACCCCTCCACTTT
TRBV6-5	14	TRBJ2-1	-	-	CASSYSPGEDEQFF	TGTGCCAGCAGTTACTCCCCGGGAGAGGATGAGCAGTTCTTC
TRBV29-1	13	TRBJ2-2	-	few	CSVESGNTGELFF	TGCAGCGTTGAATCCGGGAACACCGGGGAGCTGTTTTTT
TRBV12-3/TRBV12-4	16	TRBJ1-4	-	few	CASSPLLRATNEKLFF	TGTGCCAGCAGTCCCCTCTTACGAGCAACTAATGAAAAACTGTTTTTT
TRBV4-1	13	TRBJ2-7	TRBD1	-	CASSHDRGHEQYF	TGCGCCAGCAGTCACGACAGGGGCCACGAGCAGTACTTC
TRBV7-2	14	TRBJ2-3	-	-	CASSLELAVDTQYF	TGTGCCAGCAGCTTAGAGTTAGCGGTAGATACGCAGTATTTT
TRBV12-3/TRBV12-4	12	TRBJ1-1	-	few	CASSFEMGEAFF	TGTGCCAGCAGTTTCGAAATGGGCGAAGCTTTCTTT
TRBV11-1	21	TRBJ2-5	TRBD2	few	CASSLGRRLAGINALLETQYF	TGTGCCAGCAGCTTAGGAAGGCGACTAGCGGGGATCAACGCCTTGTTAGAGACCCAGTACTTC
TRBV20-1	11	TRBJ1-5	-	-	CSAPGDQPQHF	TGCAGTGCTCCTGGGGATCAGCCCCAGCATTTT
TRBV20-1	15	TRBJ2-1	-	-	CSARVGLKTYNEQFF	TGCAGTGCTAGAGTAGGGTTGAAGACCTACAATGAGCAGTTCTTC
TRBV6-4	14	TRBJ1-2	TRBD1	-	CASSDPEGASGYTF	TGTGCCAGCAGTGACCCCGAGGGGGCCTCGGGCTACACCTTC
TRBV9	15	TRBJ1-2	TRBD1	-	CASSLRQGGGGGYTF	TGTGCCAGCAGCCTCCGACAGGGTGGGGGTGGAGGCTACACCTTC
TRBV27	14	TRBJ2-3	-	few	CASSFNQGTDTQYF	TGTGCCAGCAGTTTTAACCAGGGCACAGATACGCAGTATTTT
TRBV29-1	13	TRBJ2-7	TRBD1	few	CSVVGDSPYEQYF	TGCAGCGTCGTAGGGGACAGCCCCTACGAGCAGTACTTC
TRBV3-1	13	TRBJ2-7	-	-	CASSQDKLWPTIF	TGTGCCAGCAGCCAAGATAAATTGTGGCCGACGATCTTC
TRBV6-5	14	TRBJ1-6	-	few	CASRPGAYNSPLHF	TGTGCCAGCAGGCCGGGGGCCTATAATTCACCCCTCCACTTT
TRBV6-5	16	TRBJ2-2	-	many	CASTLRLSGNTGELFF	TGTGCCAGCACCCTAAGACTAAGCGGTAACACCGGGGAGCTGTTTTTT
TRBV29-1	13	TRBJ2-7	-	-	CSVEEGSAYEQYF	TGCAGCGTTGAAGAGGGGTCAGCCTACGAGCAGTACTTC
TRBV12-3/TRBV12-4	13	TRBJ2-5	-	few	CASSSRSGETQYF	TGTGCCAGCAGTTCCAGGAGTGGAGAGACCCAGTACTTC
TRBV6-5	18	TRBJ2-6	TRBD1	-	CASSYSGVDRAGANVLTF	TGTGCCAGCAGTTACTCCGGGGTGGACAGGGCTGGGGCCAACGTCCTGACTTTC
TRBV7-9	16	TRBJ1-6	-	-	CASSRGHRGNNSPLHF	TGTGCCAGCAGCCGGGGACATCGAGGGAATAATTCACCCCTCCACTTT
TRBV19	12	TRBJ2-2	-	-	CASTSPTGELFF	TGTGCCAGTACTTCCCCCACCGGGGAGCTGTTTTTT
TRBV4-3	11	TRBJ1-4	-	few	CASSPIEKLFF	TGCGCCAGCAGCCCTATCGAAAAACTGTTTTTT
TRBV20-1	17	TRBJ2-1	TRBD2	few	CSAAGLAELTGYNEQFF	TGCAGTGCAGCGGGACTAGCGGAACTCACGGGGTACAATGAGCAGTTCTTC
TRBV29-1	15	TRBJ2-1	TRBD2	few	CSVLGASGNYNEQFF	TGCAGCGTCCTCGGGGCTAGCGGGAACTACAATGAGCAGTTCTTC
TRBV3-1	15	TRBJ1-2	TRBD1	-	CASSLSGQGVYGYTF	TGTGCCAGCAGCCTGTCGGGACAGGGGGTCTATGGCTACACCTTC
TRBV2	14	TRBJ1-6	-	-	CASSGDRSVSPLHF	TGTGCCAGCAGTGGAGACCGCTCAGTTTCACCCCTCCACTTT
TRBV5-1	15	TRBJ1-1	-	-	CASSVRPTLNTEAFF	TGCGCCAGCTCCGTAAGGCCCACACTGAACACTGAAGCTTTCTTT
TRBV5-5	14	TRBJ1-2	-	-	CASSSSTASYGYTF	TGTGCCAGCAGCTCCTCGACAGCCTCCTATGGCTACACCTTC
TRBV30	13	TRBJ1-2	-	-	CAWSVGAGAGYTF	TGTGCCTGGAGTGTGGGGGCAGGGGCTGGCTACACCTTC
TRBV6-1	16	TRBJ2-7	TRBD1	-	CASSHRGTATNYEQYF	TGTGCCAGCAGCCATCGAGGGACAGCGACGAACTACGAGCAGTACTTC
TRBV12-3/TRBV12-4	14	TRBJ2-7	-	-	CASSLTGLSYEQYF	TGTGCCAGCAGTTTAACAGGTTTATCCTACGAGCAGTACTTC
TRBV9	17	TRBJ2-3	-	-	CASSGGSQGGGFGTQYF	TGTGCCAGCAGCGGAGGATCTCAGGGGGGGGGTTTCGGTACGCAGTATTTT
TRBV29-1	12	TRBJ1-2	-	-	CSVRGSNYGYTF	TGCAGCGTTCGCGGTAGTAACTATGGCTACACCTTC
TRBV6-2/TRBV6-3	14	TRBJ2-7	TRBD2	-	CASKQAGVEYEQYF	TGTGCCAGCAAACAAGCGGGAGTCGAATACGAGCAGTACTTC
TRBV15	14	TRBJ1-2	-	-	CATSMGRASAGYTF	TGTGCCACCAGCATGGGACGAGCCTCGGCTGGCTACACCTTC
TRBV7-9	20	TRBJ2-1	-	-	CASSQPPTGEAGGSYNEQFF	TGTGCCAGCAGCCAGCCGCCCACAGGGGAGGCGGGAGGCTCCTACAATGAGCAGTTCTTC
TRBV5-1	15	TRBJ2-5	-	-	CASSLKGGLTETQYF	TGCGCCAGCAGCTTAAAGGGGGGGCTGACTGAGACCCAGTACTTC
TRBV29-1	14	TRBJ1-2	-	-	CSVGLRGPLYGYTF	TGCAGCGTTGGGCTTAGGGGACCGCTCTATGGCTACACCTTC
TRBV5-1	15	TRBJ2-2	TRBD1	once	CASSSWTGGAGELFF	TGCGCCAGCAGCTCATGGACAGGGGGAGCCGGGGAGCTGTTTTTT
TRBV7-2	16	TRBJ2-1	TRBD2	few	CASSLLAGEPHNEQFF	TGTGCCAGCAGCTTACTCGCGGGGGAACCCCACAATGAGCAGTTCTTC
TRBV4-1	13	TRBJ2-5	-	-	CASSQDSNRNQYF	TGCGCCAGCAGCCAAGATTCGAACAGGAACCAGTACTTC
TRBV6-2/TRBV6-3	11	TRBJ1-1	-	many	CASSYGTEAFF	TGTGCCAGCAGTTACGGAACTGAAGCTTTCTTT
TRBV20-1	15	TRBJ2-5	TRBD2	-	CSARLGTSVQETQYF	TGCAGTGCTAGACTAGGGACTAGCGTTCAAGAGACCCAGTACTTC
TRBV19	16	TRBJ1-1	-	few	CASSPIRWGENTEAFF	TGTGCCAGTAGTCCAATAAGGTGGGGGGAGAACACTGAAGCTTTCTTT
TRBV7-3	14	TRBJ2-5	-	-	CASSPTWYQETQYF	TGTGCCAGCAGCCCGACTTGGTACCAAGAGACCCAGTACTTC
TRBV4-3	16	TRBJ2-5	TRBD2	few	CASSRRYLAVQETQYF	TGCGCCAGCAGCCGGCGCTATCTAGCGGTCCAAGAGACCCAGTACTTC
TRBV20-1	15	TRBJ2-7	TRBD2	-	CSATLPTGGSYEQYF	TGCAGTGCCACACTCCCCACGGGGGGCTCCTACGAGCAGTACTTC
TRBV12-3/TRBV12-4	14	TRBJ1-5	-	-	CASSLSYSNQPQHF	TGTGCCAGCAGTTTGAGTTACAGCAATCAGCCCCAGCATTTT